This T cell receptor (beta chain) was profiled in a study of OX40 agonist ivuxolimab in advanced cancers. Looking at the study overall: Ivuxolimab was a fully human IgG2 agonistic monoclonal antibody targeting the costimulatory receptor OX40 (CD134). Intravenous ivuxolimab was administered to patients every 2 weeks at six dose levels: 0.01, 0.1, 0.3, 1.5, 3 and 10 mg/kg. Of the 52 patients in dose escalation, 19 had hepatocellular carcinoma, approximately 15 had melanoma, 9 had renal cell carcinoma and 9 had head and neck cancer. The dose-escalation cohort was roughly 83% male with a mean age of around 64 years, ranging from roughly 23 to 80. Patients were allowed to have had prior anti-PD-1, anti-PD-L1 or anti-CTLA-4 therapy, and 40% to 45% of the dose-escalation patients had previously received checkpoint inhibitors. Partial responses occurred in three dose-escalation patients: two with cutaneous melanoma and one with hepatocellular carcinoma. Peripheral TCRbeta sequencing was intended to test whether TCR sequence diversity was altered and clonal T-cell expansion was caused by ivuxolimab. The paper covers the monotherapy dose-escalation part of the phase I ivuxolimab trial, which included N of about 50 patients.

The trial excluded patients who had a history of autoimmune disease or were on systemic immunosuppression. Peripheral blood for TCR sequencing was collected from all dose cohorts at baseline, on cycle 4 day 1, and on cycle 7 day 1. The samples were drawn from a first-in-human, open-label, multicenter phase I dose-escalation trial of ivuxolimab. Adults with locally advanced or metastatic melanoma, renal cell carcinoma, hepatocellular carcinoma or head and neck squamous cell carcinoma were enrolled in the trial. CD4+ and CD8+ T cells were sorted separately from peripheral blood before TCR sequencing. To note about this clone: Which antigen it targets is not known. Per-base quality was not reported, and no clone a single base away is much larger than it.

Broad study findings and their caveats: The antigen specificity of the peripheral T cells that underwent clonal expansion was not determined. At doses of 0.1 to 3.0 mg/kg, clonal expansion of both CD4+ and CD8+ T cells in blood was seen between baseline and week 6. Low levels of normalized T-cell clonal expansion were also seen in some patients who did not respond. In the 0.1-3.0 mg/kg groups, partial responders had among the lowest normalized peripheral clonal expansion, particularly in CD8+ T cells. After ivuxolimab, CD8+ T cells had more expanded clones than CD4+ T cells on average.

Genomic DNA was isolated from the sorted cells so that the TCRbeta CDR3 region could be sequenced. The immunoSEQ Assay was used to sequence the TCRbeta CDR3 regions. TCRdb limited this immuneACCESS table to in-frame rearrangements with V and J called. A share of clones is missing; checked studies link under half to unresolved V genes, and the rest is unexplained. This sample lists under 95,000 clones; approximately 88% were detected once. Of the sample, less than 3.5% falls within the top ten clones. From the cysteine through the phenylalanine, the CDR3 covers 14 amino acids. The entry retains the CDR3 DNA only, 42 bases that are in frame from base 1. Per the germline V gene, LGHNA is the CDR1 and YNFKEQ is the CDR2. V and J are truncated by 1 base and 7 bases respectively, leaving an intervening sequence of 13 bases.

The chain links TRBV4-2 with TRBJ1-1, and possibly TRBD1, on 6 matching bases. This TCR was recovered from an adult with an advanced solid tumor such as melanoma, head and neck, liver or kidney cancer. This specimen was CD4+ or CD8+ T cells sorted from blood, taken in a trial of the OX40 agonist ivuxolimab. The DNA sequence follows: TGTGCCAGCAGCCAAGCGGGGACACCCTTTGAAGCTTTCTTT. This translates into CASSQAGTPFEAFF.